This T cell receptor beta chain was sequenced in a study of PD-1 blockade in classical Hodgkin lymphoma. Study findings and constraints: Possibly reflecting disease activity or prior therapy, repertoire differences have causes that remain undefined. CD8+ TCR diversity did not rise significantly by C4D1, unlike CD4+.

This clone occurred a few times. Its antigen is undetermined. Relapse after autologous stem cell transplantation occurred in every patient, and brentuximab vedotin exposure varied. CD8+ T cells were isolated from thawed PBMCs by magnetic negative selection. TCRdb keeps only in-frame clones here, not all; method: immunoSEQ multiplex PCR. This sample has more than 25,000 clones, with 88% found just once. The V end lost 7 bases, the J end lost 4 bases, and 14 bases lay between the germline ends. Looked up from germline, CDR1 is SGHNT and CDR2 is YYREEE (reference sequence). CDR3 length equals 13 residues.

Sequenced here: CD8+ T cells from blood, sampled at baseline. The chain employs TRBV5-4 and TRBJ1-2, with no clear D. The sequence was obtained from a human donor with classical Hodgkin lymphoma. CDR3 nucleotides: TGTGCCAGCGCCCAACGGGCGGCCTATGGCTACACCTTC. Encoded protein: CASAQRAAYGYTF.